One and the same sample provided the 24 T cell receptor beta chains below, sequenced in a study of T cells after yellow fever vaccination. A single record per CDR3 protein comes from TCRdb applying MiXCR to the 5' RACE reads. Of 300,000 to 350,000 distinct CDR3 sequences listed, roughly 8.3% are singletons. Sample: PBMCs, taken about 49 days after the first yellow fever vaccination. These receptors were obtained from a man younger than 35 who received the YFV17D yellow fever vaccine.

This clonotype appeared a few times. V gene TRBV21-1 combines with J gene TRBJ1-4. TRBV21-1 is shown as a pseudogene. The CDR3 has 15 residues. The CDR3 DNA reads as TGTGCCAGCAGCAAAGTTGAGGACGTGTCGGAAAAACTGTTTTTT. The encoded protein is CASSKVEDVSEKLFF.

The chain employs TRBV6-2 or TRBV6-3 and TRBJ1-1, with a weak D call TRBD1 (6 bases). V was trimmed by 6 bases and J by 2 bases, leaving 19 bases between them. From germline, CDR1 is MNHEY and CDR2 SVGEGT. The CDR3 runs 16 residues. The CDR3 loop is CASSPRFGTRNTEAFF. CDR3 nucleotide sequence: TGTGCCAGCAGCCCAAGGTTCGGGACACGAAACACTGAAGCTTTCTTT.

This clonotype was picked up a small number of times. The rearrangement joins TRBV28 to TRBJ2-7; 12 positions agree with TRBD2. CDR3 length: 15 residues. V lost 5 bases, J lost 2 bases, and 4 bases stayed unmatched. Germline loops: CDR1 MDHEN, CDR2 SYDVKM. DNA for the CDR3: TGTGCCAGCAGTGAGAGACTAGCGGGGGCCTACGAGCAGTACGTC. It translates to CASSERLAGAYEQYV.

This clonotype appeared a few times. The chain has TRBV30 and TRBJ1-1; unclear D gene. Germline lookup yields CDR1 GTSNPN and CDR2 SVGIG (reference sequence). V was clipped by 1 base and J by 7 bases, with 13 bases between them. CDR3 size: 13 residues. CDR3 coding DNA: TGTGCCTGGAGTGCCAAGACGCAGCGTGAAGCTTTCTTT. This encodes CAWSAKTQREAFF.

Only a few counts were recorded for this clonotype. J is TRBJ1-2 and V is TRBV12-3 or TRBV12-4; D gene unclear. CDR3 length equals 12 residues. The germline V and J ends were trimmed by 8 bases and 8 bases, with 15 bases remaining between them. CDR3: CASSSSRAGYTF. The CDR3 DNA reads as TGTGCCAGCTCCTCATCCCGAGCCGGCTACACCTTC.

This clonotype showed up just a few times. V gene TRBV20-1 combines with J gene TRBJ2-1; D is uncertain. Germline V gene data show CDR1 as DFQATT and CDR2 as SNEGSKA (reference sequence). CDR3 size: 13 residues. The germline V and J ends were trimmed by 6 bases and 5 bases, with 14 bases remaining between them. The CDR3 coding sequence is TGCAGTGCGCAATCAAGTAGGGACAATGAGCAGTTCTTC. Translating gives CSAQSSRDNEQFF.

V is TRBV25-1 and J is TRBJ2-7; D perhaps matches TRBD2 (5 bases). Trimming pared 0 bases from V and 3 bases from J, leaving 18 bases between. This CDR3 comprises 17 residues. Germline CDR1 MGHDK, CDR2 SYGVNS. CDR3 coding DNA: TGTGCCAGCAGTGAATACCAGGTGGCTAGCCTCGACTACGAGCAGTACGTC. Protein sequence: CASSEYQVASLDYEQYV.

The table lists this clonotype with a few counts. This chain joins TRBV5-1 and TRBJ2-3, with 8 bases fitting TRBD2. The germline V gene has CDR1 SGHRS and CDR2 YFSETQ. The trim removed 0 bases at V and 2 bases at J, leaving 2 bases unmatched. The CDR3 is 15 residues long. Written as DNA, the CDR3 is TGCGCCAGCAGCTTGGGACTAGCGTTCACAGATACGCAGTATTTT. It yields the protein CASSLGLAFTDTQYF.

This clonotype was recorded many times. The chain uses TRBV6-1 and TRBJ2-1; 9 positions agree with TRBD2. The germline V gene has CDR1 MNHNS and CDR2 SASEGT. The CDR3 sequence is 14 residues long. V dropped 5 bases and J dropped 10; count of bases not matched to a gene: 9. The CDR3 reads CASSPPGLAGEQFF. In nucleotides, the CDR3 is TGTGCCAGCAGTCCACCGGGACTAGCTGGGGAGCAGTTCTTC.

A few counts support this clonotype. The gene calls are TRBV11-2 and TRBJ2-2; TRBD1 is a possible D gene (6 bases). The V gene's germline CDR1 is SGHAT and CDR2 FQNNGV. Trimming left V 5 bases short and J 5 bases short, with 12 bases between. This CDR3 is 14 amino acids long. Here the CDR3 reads CASSPDSKTGELFF. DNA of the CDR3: TGTGCCAGCAGCCCGGACAGTAAAACCGGGGAGCTGTTTTTT. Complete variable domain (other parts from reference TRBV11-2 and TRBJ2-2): EAGVAQSPRYKIIEKRQSVAFWCNPISGHATLYWYQQILGQGPKLLIQFQNNGVVDDSQLPKDRFSAERLKGVDSTLKIQPAKLEDSAVYLCASSPDSKTGELFFGEGSRLTVL.

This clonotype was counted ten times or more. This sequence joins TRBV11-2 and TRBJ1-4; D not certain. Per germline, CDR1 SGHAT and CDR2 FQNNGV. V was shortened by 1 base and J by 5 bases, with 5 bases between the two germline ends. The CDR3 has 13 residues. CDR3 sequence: CASSLGWNEKLFF. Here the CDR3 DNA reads TGTGCCAGCAGCTTAGGGTGGAATGAAAAACTGTTTTTT.

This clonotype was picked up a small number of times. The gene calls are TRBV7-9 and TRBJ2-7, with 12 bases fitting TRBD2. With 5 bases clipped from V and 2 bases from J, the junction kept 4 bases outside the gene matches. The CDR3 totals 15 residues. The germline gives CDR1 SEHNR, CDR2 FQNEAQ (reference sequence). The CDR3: CASSRLAGGPYEQYF. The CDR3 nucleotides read TGTGCCAGCAGCCGGCTAGCGGGGGGGCCCTACGAGCAGTACTTC.

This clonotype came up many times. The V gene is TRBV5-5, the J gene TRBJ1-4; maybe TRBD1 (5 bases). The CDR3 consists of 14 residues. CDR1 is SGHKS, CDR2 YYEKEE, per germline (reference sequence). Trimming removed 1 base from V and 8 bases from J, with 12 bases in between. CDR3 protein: CASSLTQGGEKLFF. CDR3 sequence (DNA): TGTGCCAGCAGCTTGACGCAGGGTGGCGAAAAACTGTTTTTT.

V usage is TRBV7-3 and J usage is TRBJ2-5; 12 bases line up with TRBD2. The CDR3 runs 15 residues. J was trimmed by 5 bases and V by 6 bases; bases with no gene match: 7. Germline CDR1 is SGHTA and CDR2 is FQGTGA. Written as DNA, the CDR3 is TGTGCCAGCAGTTCCGGGCTAGCGGGGGGGGAGACCCAGTACTTC. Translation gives CASSSGLAGGETQYF.

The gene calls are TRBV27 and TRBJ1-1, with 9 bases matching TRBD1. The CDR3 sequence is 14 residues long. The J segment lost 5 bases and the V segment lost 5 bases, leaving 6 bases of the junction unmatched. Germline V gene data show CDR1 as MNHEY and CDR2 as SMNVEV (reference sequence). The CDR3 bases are TGTGCCAGCAGTCCCCGACAGGGGGTTACTGAAGCTTTCTTT. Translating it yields CASSPRQGVTEAFF.

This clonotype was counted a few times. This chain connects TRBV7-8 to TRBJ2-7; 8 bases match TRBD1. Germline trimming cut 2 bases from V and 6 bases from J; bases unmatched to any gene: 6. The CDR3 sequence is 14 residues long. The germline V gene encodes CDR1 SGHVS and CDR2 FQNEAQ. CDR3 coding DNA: TGTGCCAGCAGCTTAAGCGGACAGGGTCGCGAGCAGTACTTC. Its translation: CASSLSGQGREQYF. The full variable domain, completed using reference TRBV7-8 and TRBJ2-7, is GAGVSQSPRYKVAKRGQDVALRCDPISGHVSLFWYQQALGQGPEFLTYFQNEAQLDKSGLPSDRFFAERPEGSVSTLKIQRTQQEDSAVYLCASSLSGQGREQYFGPGTRLTVT.

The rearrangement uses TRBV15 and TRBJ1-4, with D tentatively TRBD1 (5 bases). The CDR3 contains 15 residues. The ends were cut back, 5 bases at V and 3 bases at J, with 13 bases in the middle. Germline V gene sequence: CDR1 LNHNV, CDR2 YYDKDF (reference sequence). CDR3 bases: TGTGCCACCAGCGGCTACGGGGGTTCTAATGAAAAACTGTTTTTT. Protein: CATSGYGGSNEKLFF.

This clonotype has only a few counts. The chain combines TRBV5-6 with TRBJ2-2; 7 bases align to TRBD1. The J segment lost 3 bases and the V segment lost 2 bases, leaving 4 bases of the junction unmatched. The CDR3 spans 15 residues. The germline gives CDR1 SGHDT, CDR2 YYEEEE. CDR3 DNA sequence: TGTGCCAGCAGCTTTACCGGGACAGACACCGGGGAGCTGTTTTTT. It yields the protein CASSFTGTDTGELFF. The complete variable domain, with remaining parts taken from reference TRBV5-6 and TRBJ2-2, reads DAGVTQSPTHLIKTRGQQVTLRCSPKSGHDTVSWYQQALGQGPQFIFQYYEEEERQRGNFPDRFSGHQFPNYSSELNVNALLLGDSALYLCASSFTGTDTGELFFGEGSRLTVL.

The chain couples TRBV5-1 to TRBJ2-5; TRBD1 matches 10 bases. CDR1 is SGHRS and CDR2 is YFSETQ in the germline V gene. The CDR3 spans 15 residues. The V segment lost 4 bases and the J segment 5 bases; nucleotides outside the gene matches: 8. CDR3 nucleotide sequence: TGCGCCAGCAGCCCCTTTGTGGGACAGGGGGAGACCCAGTACTTC. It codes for CASSPFVGQGETQYF. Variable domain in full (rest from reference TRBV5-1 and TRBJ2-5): KAGVTQTPRYLIKTRGQQVTLSCSPISGHRSVSWYQQTPGQGLQFLFEYFSETQRNKGNFPGRFSGRQFSNSRSEMNVSTLELGDSALYLCASSPFVGQGETQYFGPGTRLLVL.

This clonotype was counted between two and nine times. The CDR3 nucleotides are TGTGCCAGCAGTCCTTGGACAGCCTCCTACAATGAGCAGTTCTTC. As protein: CASSPWTASYNEQFF. J is TRBJ2-1 and V is TRBV6-4, with D tentatively TRBD1 (6 bases). CDR1 and CDR2 from the germline V gene are MRHNA and SNTAGT. The CDR3 contains 15 residues. V shed 5 bases and J shed 0 bases, with 11 bases lying between them.

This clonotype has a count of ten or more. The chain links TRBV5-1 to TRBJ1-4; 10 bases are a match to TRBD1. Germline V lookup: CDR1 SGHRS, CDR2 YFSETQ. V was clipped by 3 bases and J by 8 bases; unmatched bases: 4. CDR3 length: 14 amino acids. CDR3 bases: TGCGCCAGCAGCTCCGGGACAGGGGTGGAAAAACTGTTTTTT. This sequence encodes CASSSGTGVEKLFF.

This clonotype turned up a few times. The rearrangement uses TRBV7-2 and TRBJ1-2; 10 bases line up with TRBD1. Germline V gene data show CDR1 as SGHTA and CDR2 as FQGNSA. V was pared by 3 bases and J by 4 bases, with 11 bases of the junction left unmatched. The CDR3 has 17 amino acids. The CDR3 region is CASSLGQGLSPGYGYTF. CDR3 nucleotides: TGTGCCAGCAGCTTGGGACAGGGGCTTTCTCCCGGCTATGGCTACACCTTC.

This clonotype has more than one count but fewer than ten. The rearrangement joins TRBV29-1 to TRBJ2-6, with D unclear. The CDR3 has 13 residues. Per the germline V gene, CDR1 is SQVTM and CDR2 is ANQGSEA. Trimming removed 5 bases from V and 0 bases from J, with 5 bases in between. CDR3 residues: CSVRHSGANVLTF. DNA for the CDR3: TGCAGCGTTCGGCACTCTGGGGCCAACGTCCTGACTTTC. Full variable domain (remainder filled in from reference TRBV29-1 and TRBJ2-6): SAVISQKPSRDICQRGTSLTIQCQVDSQVTMMFWYRQQPGQSLTLIATANQGSEATYESGFVIDKFPISRPNLTFSTLTVSNMSPEDSSIYLCSVRHSGANVLTFGAGSRLTVL.

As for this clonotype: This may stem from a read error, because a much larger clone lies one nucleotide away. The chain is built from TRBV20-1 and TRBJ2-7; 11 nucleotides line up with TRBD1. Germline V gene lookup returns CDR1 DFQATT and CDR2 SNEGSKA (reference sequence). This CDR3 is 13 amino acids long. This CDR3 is CRATGDRGYEQYV. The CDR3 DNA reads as TGCAGGGCTACGGGGGACAGGGGGTACGAGCAGTACGTC.